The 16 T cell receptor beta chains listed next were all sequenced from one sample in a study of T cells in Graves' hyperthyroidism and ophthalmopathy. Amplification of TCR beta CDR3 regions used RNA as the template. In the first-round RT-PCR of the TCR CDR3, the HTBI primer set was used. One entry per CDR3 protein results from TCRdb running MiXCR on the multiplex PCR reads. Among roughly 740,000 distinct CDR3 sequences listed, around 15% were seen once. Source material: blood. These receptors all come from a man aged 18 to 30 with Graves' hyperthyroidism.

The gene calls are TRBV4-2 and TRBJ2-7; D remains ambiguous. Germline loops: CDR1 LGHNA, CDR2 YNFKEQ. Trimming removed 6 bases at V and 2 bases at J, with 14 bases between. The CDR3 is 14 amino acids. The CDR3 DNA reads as TGTGCCAGCAGGAGGACGGAAGTGGCCTACGAGCAGTACTTC. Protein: CASRRTEVAYEQYF.

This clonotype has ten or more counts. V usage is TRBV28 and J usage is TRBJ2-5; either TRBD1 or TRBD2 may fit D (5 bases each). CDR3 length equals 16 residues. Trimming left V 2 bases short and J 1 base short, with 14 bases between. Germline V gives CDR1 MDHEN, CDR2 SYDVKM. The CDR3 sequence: CASSLEGRWAQETQYF. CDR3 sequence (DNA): TGTGCCAGCAGTTTAGAGGGGCGCTGGGCCCAAGAGACCCAGTACTTC.

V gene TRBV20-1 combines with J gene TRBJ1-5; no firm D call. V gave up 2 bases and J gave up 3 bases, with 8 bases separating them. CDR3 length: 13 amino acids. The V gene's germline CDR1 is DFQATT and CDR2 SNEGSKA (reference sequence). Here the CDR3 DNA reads TGCAGTGCTAGAAAGGAAATCAATCAGCCCCAGCATTTT. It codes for CSARKEINQPQHF.

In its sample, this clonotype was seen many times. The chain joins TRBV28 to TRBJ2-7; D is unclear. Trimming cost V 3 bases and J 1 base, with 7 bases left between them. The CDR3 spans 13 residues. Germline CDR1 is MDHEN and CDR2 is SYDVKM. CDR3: CASSFTSSYEQYF. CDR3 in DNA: TGTGCCAGCAGTTTTACGTCTTCCTACGAGCAGTACTTC. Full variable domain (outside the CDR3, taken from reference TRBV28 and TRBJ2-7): DVKVTQSSRYLVKRTGEKVFLECVQDMDHENMFWYRQDPGLGLRLIYFSYDVKMKEKGDIPEGYSVSREKKERFSLILESASTNQTSMYLCASSFTSSYEQYFGPGTRLTVT.

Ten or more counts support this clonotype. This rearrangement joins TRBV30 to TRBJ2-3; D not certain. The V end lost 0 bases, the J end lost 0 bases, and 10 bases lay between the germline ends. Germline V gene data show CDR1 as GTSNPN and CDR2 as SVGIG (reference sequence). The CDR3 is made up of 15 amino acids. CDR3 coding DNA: TGTGCCTGGAGTGTAAACCCAGGTAGCACAGATACGCAGTATTTT. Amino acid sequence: CAWSVNPGSTDTQYF.

The CDR3 loop is CASSLGYGGSGYTF. CDR3 DNA sequence: TGTGCCAGCAGCTTAGGGTACGGGGGTTCGGGCTACACCTTC. The chain employs TRBV7-2 and TRBJ1-2; TRBD1 is a possible D gene (5 bases). Trimming shortened V by 1 base and J by 8 bases, and 14 bases separated the two germline ends. Germline-derived CDR1 and CDR2 are SGHTA and FQGNSA. The CDR3 runs 14 residues. The full variable domain, rest sourced from reference TRBV7-2 and TRBJ1-2, is GAGVSQSPSNKVTEKGKDVELRCDPISGHTALYWYRQSLGQGLEFLIYFQGNSAPDKSGLPSDRFSAERTGGSVSTLTIQRTQQEDSAVYLCASSLGYGGSGYTFGSGTRLTVV.

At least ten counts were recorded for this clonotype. CDR3 loop: CASSGGQSYEQYF. The DNA for the CDR3 is TGTGCCAGCAGCGGGGGACAGTCCTACGAGCAGTACTTC. V usage is TRBV2 and J usage is TRBJ2-7; possibly TRBD1 for D (7 bases). The germline V gene encodes CDR1 SNHLY and CDR2 FYNNEI. There are 13 residues in the CDR3. Deletions cut 6 bases from V and 1 base from J, with 10 bases between.

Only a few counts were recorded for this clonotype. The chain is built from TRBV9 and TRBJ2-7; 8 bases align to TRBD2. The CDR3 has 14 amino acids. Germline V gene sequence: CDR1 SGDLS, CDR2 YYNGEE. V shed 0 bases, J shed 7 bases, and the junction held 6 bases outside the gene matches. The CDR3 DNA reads TGTGCCAGCAGCGTAGAGCGGGAGATGGGAGAGCAGTACTTC. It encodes CASSVEREMGEQYF.

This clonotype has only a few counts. The CDR3 sequence: CASSRAISETQYF. CDR3 coding DNA: TGTGCCAGCAGCCGGGCAATTTCCGAGACCCAGTACTTC. The J gene is TRBJ2-5, the V gene TRBV28; D uncertain. The CDR3 is 13 residues long. With 6 bases removed from V and 5 bases from J, the gap between germline ends came to 13 bases. The V gene's germline CDR1 is MDHEN and CDR2 SYDVKM.

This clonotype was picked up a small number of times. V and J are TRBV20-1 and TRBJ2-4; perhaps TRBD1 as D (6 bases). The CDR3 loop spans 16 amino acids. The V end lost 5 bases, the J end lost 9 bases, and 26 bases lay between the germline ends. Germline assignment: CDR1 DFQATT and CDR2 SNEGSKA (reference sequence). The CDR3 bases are TGCAGTGCTGGGGATTCCCAGGGGACGTTTTCGGTCATTCAGTACTTC. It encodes CSAGDSQGTFSVIQYF.

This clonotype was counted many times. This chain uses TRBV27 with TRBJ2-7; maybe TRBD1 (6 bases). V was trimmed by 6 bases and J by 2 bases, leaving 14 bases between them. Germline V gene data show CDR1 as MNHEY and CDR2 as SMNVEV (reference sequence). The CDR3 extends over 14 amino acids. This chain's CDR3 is CASRVQQGTYEQYF. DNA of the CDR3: TGTGCCAGCAGGGTACAGCAGGGGACCTACGAGCAGTACTTC.

This CDR3 reads CASSWTSGEQFF. CDR3 nucleotide sequence: TGTGCCAGCAGTTGGACTAGCGGAGAGCAGTTCTTC. The V and J genes are TRBV27 and TRBJ2-1, with 10 bases aligning to TRBD2. Germline lookup yields CDR1 MNHEY and CDR2 SMNVEV (reference sequence). The CDR3 has 12 amino acids. The trim removed 4 bases at V and 10 bases at J, leaving 1 base unmatched.

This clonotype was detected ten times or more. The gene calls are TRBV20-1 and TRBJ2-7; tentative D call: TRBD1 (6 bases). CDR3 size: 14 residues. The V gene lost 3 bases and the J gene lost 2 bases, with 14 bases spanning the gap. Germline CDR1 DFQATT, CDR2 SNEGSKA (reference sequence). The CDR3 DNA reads TGCAGTGCTAGGGGTGTGGACAGAGCCTACGAGCAGTACTTC. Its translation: CSARGVDRAYEQYF.

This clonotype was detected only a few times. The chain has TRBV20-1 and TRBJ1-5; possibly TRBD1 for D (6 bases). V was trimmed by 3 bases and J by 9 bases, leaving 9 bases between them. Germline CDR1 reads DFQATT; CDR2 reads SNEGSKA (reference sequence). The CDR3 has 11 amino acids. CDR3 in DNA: TGCAGTGCTAGGGGCAGGGGGCCCCAGCATTTT. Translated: CSARGRGPQHF.

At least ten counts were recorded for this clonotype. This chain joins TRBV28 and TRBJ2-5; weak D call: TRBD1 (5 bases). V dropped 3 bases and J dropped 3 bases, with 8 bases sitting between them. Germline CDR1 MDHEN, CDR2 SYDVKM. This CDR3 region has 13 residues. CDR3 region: CASSLTVKETQYF. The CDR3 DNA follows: TGTGCCAGCAGTTTGACAGTTAAAGAGACCCAGTACTTC.

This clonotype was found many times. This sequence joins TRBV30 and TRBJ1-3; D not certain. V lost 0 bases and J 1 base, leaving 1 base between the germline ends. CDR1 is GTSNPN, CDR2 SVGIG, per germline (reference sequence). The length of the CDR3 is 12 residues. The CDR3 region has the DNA TGTGCCTGGAGTGTTTCTGGAAACACCATATATTTT. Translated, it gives CAWSVSGNTIYF.